This T cell receptor (beta chain) is from a study of spatial heterogeneity in lung cancer. In the study overall: In cases with available follow-up PBMC samples, these were sequenced at a median of about two years after resection.

CDR1 is SGHRS, CDR2 YFSETQ, per germline. Trimming took 0 bases from V and 6 from J, leaving 9 bases between them. This CDR3 has 14 amino acids. The time point here: blood at routine non-recurrence follow-up after resection. The study tagged each TCR cDNA molecule with a unique molecular identifier. TCRdb redid the calling of the 5' RACE reads with MiXCR, one entry per CDR3 protein. The sample contains under 150,000 distinct CDR3 sequences, roughly a tenth of which appear only once. The clonotype originates from a female donor with early-stage non-small cell lung cancer. The sequencing used PBMCs, collected at follow-up. This chain joins TRBV5-1 and TRBJ2-2; D perhaps matches TRBD2 (6 bases). The CDR3: CASSLDTSSGELFF. The CDR3 DNA reads TGCGCCAGCAGCTTGGATACTAGCTCCGGGGAGCTGTTTTTT.